The sequence of this T cell receptor beta chain was determined in a study of cytomegalovirus exposure and HLA in healthy donors. Overall study findings and caveats: One later analysis, an examination of the 100 to 150 validation repertoires, found that first-cohort TCR clusters tended to co-occur in them.

V lost 8 bases and J 5 bases, leaving 12 bases between the germline ends. Germline V gene sequence: CDR1 SGHVS, CDR2 FQNEAQ. The CDR3 is 12 residues long. Sequencing was performed with immunoSEQ multiplex PCR; in TCRdb, only in-frame clones are kept and a portion is missing. The table lists roughly 170,000 clones, more than 65% of them singletons, with 2.5% to 3.5% in the top ten. Concerning this clone itself: Its antigen is unknown.

This clonotype was sampled from a woman aged 18 to 35 in good health and CMV-seropositive. J is TRBJ1-2 and V is TRBV7-8; weak D call: TRBD1 (6 bases). The sequencing input was PBMCs. The CDR3 bases are TGTGCCAGCGGAGAGGGGGGGTATGGCTACACCTTC. Encoded protein: CASGEGGYGYTF.